Listed below are T cell receptor beta chains from one sample, sequenced in a study of blood T cell repertoires in COVID-19. Clones were read by immunoSEQ multiplex PCR, and TCRdb kept only the in-frame ones, dropping some. The table shows roughly 150,000 clones, with around nine tenths occurring only once. Sequencing was carried out using peripheral blood. The receptors derive from a human donor in a cohort sampled during active COVID-19. Each CDR3 is given with its conserved first and last residue. A D gene is named only where the DNA matches it firmly. The size field is filled for only some rows; it gives once, few, many or a size class.

CDR3nt: TGTGCCAGTAGTAACAGAGCCTACAATGAGCAGTTCTTC
CDR3aa: CASSNRAYNEQFF
j_gene: TRBJ2-1
abundance: NA
d_gene: NA
v_gene: TRBV19
len: 13

CDR3nt: TGCAGCGTCTCCGGGACAGTCACCGGGGAGCTGTTTTTT
CDR3aa: CSVSGTVTGELFF
j_gene: TRBJ2-2
abundance: NA
d_gene: TRBD1
v_gene: TRBV29-1
len: 13

CDR3nt: TGTGCCAGCAGCGTAATCTTACTAAGTGAGCAGTTCTTC
CDR3aa: CASSVILLSEQFF
j_gene: TRBJ2-1
abundance: NA
d_gene: NA
v_gene: TRBV9
len: 13

CDR3nt: TGTGCCAGCAGTTTAGCGGGTGACTACAATGAGCAGTTCTTC
CDR3aa: CASSLAGDYNEQFF
j_gene: TRBJ2-1
abundance: NA
d_gene: NA
v_gene: TRBV28
len: 14

CDR3nt: TGCAGCGCAACCGGGACTAGTGGCCAAGAGACCCAGTACTTC
CDR3aa: CSATGTSGQETQYF
j_gene: TRBJ2-5
abundance: NA
d_gene: TRBD2
v_gene: TRBV29-1
len: 14

CDR3nt: TGTGCCAGCAGTTCGGGACAGGGGTCTAGAAACACCATATATTTT
CDR3aa: CASSSGQGSRNTIYF
j_gene: TRBJ1-3
abundance: NA
d_gene: TRBD1
v_gene: TRBV6-5
len: 15

CDR3nt: TGTGCCACCAGCAGAGATCCCGGGGGCAATCAGCCCCAGCATTTT
CDR3aa: CATSRDPGGNQPQHF
j_gene: TRBJ1-5
abundance: few
d_gene: NA
v_gene: TRBV15
len: 15

CDR3nt: TGTGCCAGCAGTTCCACTAGCGGGAGAACCGAGCAGTACTTC
CDR3aa: CASSSTSGRTEQYF
j_gene: TRBJ2-7
abundance: NA
d_gene: TRBD2
v_gene: TRBV6-6
len: 14

CDR3nt: TGTGCCAGCAGTTTATACGCCCACCTACAGGGAAATCAGCCCCAGCATTTT
CDR3aa: CASSLYAHLQGNQPQHF
j_gene: TRBJ1-5
abundance: NA
d_gene: NA
v_gene: TRBV28
len: 17

CDR3nt: TGTGCCACCAAACAGGGAGTCGGGACTGAAGCTTTCTTT
CDR3aa: CATKQGVGTEAFF
j_gene: TRBJ1-1
abundance: NA
d_gene: NA
v_gene: TRBV24-1
len: 13

CDR3nt: TGTGCCAGTAGTATAGACAGGGGAGAGACCCAGTACTTC
CDR3aa: CASSIDRGETQYF
j_gene: TRBJ2-5
abundance: few
d_gene: NA
v_gene: TRBV19
len: 13

CDR3nt: TGTGCCTGGAATCCAGGGGCCCCTGAAGCTTTCTTT
CDR3aa: CAWNPGAPEAFF
j_gene: TRBJ1-1
abundance: NA
d_gene: NA
v_gene: TRBV30
len: 12

CDR3nt: TGTGCCAGCAGCTTAGGGGCGGGAGGGCTCCAAGAGACCCAGTACTTC
CDR3aa: CASSLGAGGLQETQYF
j_gene: TRBJ2-5
abundance: NA
d_gene: TRBD2
v_gene: TRBV7-8
len: 16

CDR3nt: TGTGCCAGCAGTGCGAACGACAGTCCCGTTCAGCCCCAGCATTTT
CDR3aa: CASSANDSPVQPQHF
j_gene: TRBJ1-5
abundance: NA
d_gene: NA
v_gene: TRBV6-6
len: 15

CDR3nt: TGTGCCAGCAGCTTAAATAGCGGGGGAACCGGGGAGCTGTTTTTT
CDR3aa: CASSLNSGGTGELFF
j_gene: TRBJ2-2
abundance: NA
d_gene: TRBD2
v_gene: TRBV7-3
len: 15

CDR3nt: TGTGCCTGGAGTGTTGGGTCAGGGGGTCAGCCCCAGCATTTT
CDR3aa: CAWSVGSGGQPQHF
j_gene: TRBJ1-5
abundance: NA
d_gene: TRBD1
v_gene: TRBV30
len: 14

CDR3nt: TGTGCCAGCAGCGCACGACAGGGAGAAAAACTGTTTTTT
CDR3aa: CASSARQGEKLFF
j_gene: TRBJ1-4
abundance: NA
d_gene: TRBD1
v_gene: TRBV11-2
len: 13

CDR3nt: TGTGCCAGCAGTCGAAATAGGGGACACTCGAAAGCCAAAAACATTCAGTACTTC
CDR3aa: CASSRNRGHSKAKNIQYF
j_gene: TRBJ2-4
abundance: NA
d_gene: NA
v_gene: TRBV28
len: 18

CDR3nt: TGTGCCAGCAGTGAAAGAACGGGGGTCTCCTATAATTCACCCCTCCACTTT
CDR3aa: CASSERTGVSYNSPLHF
j_gene: TRBJ1-6
abundance: NA
d_gene: NA
v_gene: TRBV2
len: 17

CDR3nt: TGTGCCAGCAGCAGGGGACAGTTGAACACTGAAGCTTTCTTT
CDR3aa: CASSRGQLNTEAFF
j_gene: TRBJ1-1
abundance: NA
d_gene: TRBD1
v_gene: TRBV11-1
len: 14

CDR3nt: TGCAGCGTTGAAGGAGACACCCCCACAGATACGCAGTATTTT
CDR3aa: CSVEGDTPTDTQYF
j_gene: TRBJ2-3
abundance: once
d_gene: NA
v_gene: TRBV29-1
len: 14

CDR3nt: TGCGCCAGCAGCCAAGATCTCGTGACAGGGGGCGTATGGGACACTGAAGCTTTCTTT
CDR3aa: CASSQDLVTGGVWDTEAFF
j_gene: TRBJ1-1
abundance: NA
d_gene: TRBD1
v_gene: TRBV4-1
len: 19

CDR3nt: TGTGCCAGCAGCCACCCAATGACAGGGGGCGGGAACACCGGGGAGCTGTTTTTT
CDR3aa: CASSHPMTGGGNTGELFF
j_gene: TRBJ2-2
abundance: NA
d_gene: TRBD1
v_gene: TRBV7-9
len: 18

CDR3nt: TGTGCCAGCAGCTTAGACGGGAGCGAAGATACGCAGTATTTT
CDR3aa: CASSLDGSEDTQYF
j_gene: TRBJ2-3
abundance: NA
d_gene: NA
v_gene: TRBV11-3
len: 14

CDR3nt: TGTGCCAGCTCACCTTTAGCCCTAGACGCAGATACGCAGTATTTT
CDR3aa: CASSPLALDADTQYF
j_gene: TRBJ2-3
abundance: NA
d_gene: NA
v_gene: TRBV18
len: 15

CDR3nt: TGTGCCAGCAGTTTTTGGCAGGGGGCAGGGGGCAATCAGCCCCAGCATTTT
CDR3aa: CASSFWQGAGGNQPQHF
j_gene: TRBJ1-5
abundance: NA
d_gene: TRBD1
v_gene: TRBV28
len: 17

CDR3nt: TGTGCCAGCAGCCAACCTAGGGACAGGGCAGGCAATCAGCCCCAGCATTTT
CDR3aa: CASSQPRDRAGNQPQHF
j_gene: TRBJ1-5
abundance: NA
d_gene: TRBD1
v_gene: TRBV28
len: 17

CDR3nt: TGTGCCAGCAGCCAACGGGAAAGCTCTGGAAACACCATATATTTT
CDR3aa: CASSQRESSGNTIYF
j_gene: TRBJ1-3
abundance: NA
d_gene: NA
v_gene: TRBV3-1/TRBV3-2
len: 15

CDR3nt: TGTGCCAGCATCCTCCAAGCGGGAGAGATCTACAATGAGCAGTTCTTC
CDR3aa: CASILQAGEIYNEQFF
j_gene: TRBJ2-1
abundance: NA
d_gene: TRBD2
v_gene: TRBV7-2
len: 16

CDR3nt: TGCGCCAGCAGTCCAGACAGGGACCCGGTGCCCTATGGCTACACCTTC
CDR3aa: CASSPDRDPVPYGYTF
j_gene: TRBJ1-2
abundance: NA
d_gene: TRBD1
v_gene: TRBV10-1
len: 16

CDR3nt: TGTGCCAGCAGTTTTTGGGGCCTCAGGGATGAGCAGTTCTTC
CDR3aa: CASSFWGLRDEQFF
j_gene: TRBJ2-1
abundance: NA
d_gene: NA
v_gene: TRBV28
len: 14

CDR3nt: TGTGCCAGCAAGCAAAATATACTAGCGGTGACAGATACGCAGTATTTT
CDR3aa: CASKQNILAVTDTQYF
j_gene: TRBJ2-3
abundance: NA
d_gene: NA
v_gene: TRBV21-1
len: 16

CDR3nt: TGTGCCAGCAGTTACCATGGACAGGGCCTCTATGGCTACACCTTC
CDR3aa: CASSYHGQGLYGYTF
j_gene: TRBJ1-2
abundance: NA
d_gene: TRBD1
v_gene: TRBV6-5
len: 15

CDR3nt: TGTGCCATCAGTGAGTCGCGGGAGGGCCCCACAGATACGCAGTATTTT
CDR3aa: CAISESREGPTDTQYF
j_gene: TRBJ2-3
abundance: NA
d_gene: TRBD2
v_gene: TRBV10-3
len: 16

CDR3nt: TGTGCCAGCAGCTTGGGACTCCCTCTGGCGGGGGCCAACGTCCTGACTTTC
CDR3aa: CASSLGLPLAGANVLTF
j_gene: TRBJ2-6
abundance: NA
d_gene: NA
v_gene: TRBV5-4
len: 17

CDR3nt: TGCGCCAGCAGCGTCTCCAGGGGAGAGACCCAGTACTTC
CDR3aa: CASSVSRGETQYF
j_gene: TRBJ2-5
abundance: NA
d_gene: NA
v_gene: TRBV5-1
len: 13

CDR3nt: TGTGCCAGCAGCTTGGAACTAGCGGGAGGGTCCAACGAGCAGTACTTC
CDR3aa: CASSLELAGGSNEQYF
j_gene: TRBJ2-7
abundance: NA
d_gene: TRBD2
v_gene: TRBV5-4
len: 16

CDR3nt: TGTGCCAGCAGCTTCTACCGGGAGGCAGCTTCATACGAGCAGTACTTC
CDR3aa: CASSFYREAASYEQYF
j_gene: TRBJ2-7
abundance: NA
d_gene: TRBD2
v_gene: TRBV5-4
len: 16

CDR3nt: TGTGCCAGCAGGTGGCAGCGGGTGTCCTACGAGCAGTACTTC
CDR3aa: CASRWQRVSYEQYF
j_gene: TRBJ2-7
abundance: few
d_gene: NA
v_gene: TRBV28
len: 14

CDR3nt: TGTGCCAGCAGCTTAGGGACAGGGGGTTCTTGGCATTTC
CDR3aa: CASSLGTGGSWHF
j_gene: TRBJ1-2
abundance: NA
d_gene: TRBD1
v_gene: TRBV7-2
len: 13

CDR3nt: TGTGCCAGCAGCTACGAACAGGGGGCGAACACTGAAGCTTTCTTT
CDR3aa: CASSYEQGANTEAFF
j_gene: TRBJ1-1
abundance: NA
d_gene: TRBD1
v_gene: TRBV28
len: 15

CDR3nt: TGTGCCAGCAGTTTCGGTAGTCAACAGGGATCCTATGGCTACACCTTC
CDR3aa: CASSFGSQQGSYGYTF
j_gene: TRBJ1-2
abundance: once
d_gene: NA
v_gene: TRBV28
len: 16

CDR3nt: TGTGCCACCAGCCGTCTAGCGGGAGCAGATACGCAGTATTTT
CDR3aa: CATSRLAGADTQYF
j_gene: TRBJ2-3
abundance: NA
d_gene: TRBD2
v_gene: TRBV15
len: 14

CDR3nt: TGTGCCAGCAGTTCTCAGGGGGCTCAGCCCCAGCATTTT
CDR3aa: CASSSQGAQPQHF
j_gene: TRBJ1-5
abundance: NA
d_gene: TRBD1
v_gene: TRBV12-3/TRBV12-4
len: 13

CDR3nt: TGTGCCAGCTCACCACAGCAGGTAACAGATACGCAGTATTTT
CDR3aa: CASSPQQVTDTQYF
j_gene: TRBJ2-3
abundance: NA
d_gene: NA
v_gene: TRBV18
len: 14

CDR3nt: TGTGCCAGCAGCCGCGGAGTAGCGGAGCGCACAGATACGCAGTATTTT
CDR3aa: CASSRGVAERTDTQYF
j_gene: TRBJ2-3
abundance: NA
d_gene: NA
v_gene: TRBV5-4
len: 16

CDR3nt: TGTGCCATCAGTGAAGCTACCCGGAGCTCCTACAATGAGCAGTTCTTC
CDR3aa: CAISEATRSSYNEQFF
j_gene: TRBJ2-1
abundance: NA
d_gene: NA
v_gene: TRBV10-3
len: 16

CDR3nt: TGTGCCACCAGTGATATCTCAGGGGGCGACAATCAGCCCCAGCATTTT
CDR3aa: CATSDISGGDNQPQHF
j_gene: TRBJ1-5
abundance: few
d_gene: TRBD1
v_gene: TRBV24-1
len: 16

CDR3nt: TGTGCCAGCAGGGCAACTACCTACGAGCAGTACTTC
CDR3aa: CASRATTYEQYF
j_gene: TRBJ2-7
abundance: NA
d_gene: NA
v_gene: TRBV12-3/TRBV12-4
len: 12